A single sample is the source of the 15 T cell receptor beta chains below, sequenced in a study of T cells in Graves' hyperthyroidism and ophthalmopathy. RNA transcripts provided the source from which TCR beta CDR3 regions were amplified. The primer set for the first-round RT-PCR of the TCR CDR3 was HTBI. TCRdb passed the multiplex PCR reads through MiXCR, listing each CDR3 protein once. The repertoire includes hundreds of thousands of distinct CDR3 sequences, more than 11% of them detected once, and roughly 5.7% sits in the top ten. Sequencing was done on a sample of blood. These receptor sequences come from a woman aged 25 to 45 with Graves' hyperthyroidism that later progressed to Graves' ophthalmopathy.

The chain carries TRBV5-4 and TRBJ2-1; 10 nucleotides align to TRBD2. In germline, CDR1 is SGHNT, CDR2 YYREEE (reference sequence). The V and J ends lost 3 bases and 6 bases, in that order; junction bases with no gene match: 6. This CDR3 comprises 15 residues. The CDR3 DNA sequence: TGTGCCAGCAGCTCCGCTAGCGGGGGATTCAATGAGCAGTTCTTC. Translating gives CASSSASGGFNEQFF.

This clonotype has a handful of counts. V usage is TRBV28 and J usage is TRBJ1-2, with D perhaps TRBD1 (6 bases). Between the trimmed V and J ends, which lost 11 bases and 5 bases, there was a span of 18 bases. CDR1 is MDHEN, CDR2 SYDVKM, per germline. This CDR3 region has 13 residues. CDR3 loop: CACRRAGTYGYTF. CDR3 in DNA: TGTGCCTGCCGTAGGGCAGGGACATATGGCTACACCTTC.

V gene TRBV6-2 or TRBV6-3 combines with J gene TRBJ1-6; no firm D call. This CDR3 comprises 13 residues. Germline CDR1 reads MNHEY; CDR2 reads SVGEGT. V dropped 0 bases and J dropped 10 bases, with 7 bases sitting between them. The CDR3 region is CASSYSMGSPLHF. The CDR3 nucleotides read TGTGCCAGCAGTTACTCGATGGGATCACCCCTCCACTTT.

This clonotype has at least ten counts. The chain employs TRBV5-1 and TRBJ2-5; 7 nucleotides line up with TRBD1. The CDR3 contains 14 residues. CDR1 is SGHRS, CDR2 YFSETQ, per germline. V trimming: 1 base; J trimming: 2 bases; junction bases outside the gene matches: 2. The CDR3 loop reads CASSLTTGQETQYF. The DNA of the CDR3 is TGCGCCAGCAGCTTGACGACAGGGCAAGAGACCCAGTACTTC.

Regarding this clonotype: Given a much more abundant clone one base away, this may be a read error. The V and J genes are TRBV27 and TRBJ1-2, with D possibly being TRBD1 (5 bases). The CDR3 is made up of 14 amino acids. The V gene lost 3 bases and the J gene lost 3 bases, with 11 bases spanning the gap. Looked up from germline, CDR1 is MNHEY and CDR2 is SMNVEV (reference sequence). CDR3 coding DNA: TGTGCCAGCAGTTTCTTAGGACACGACTATGGCTACACCTTC. It encodes CASSFLGHDYGYTF.

This clonotype showed up many times. The chain recombines TRBV27 with TRBJ1-1; tentative D call: TRBD1 (5 bases). V lost 8 bases and J lost 1, with 23 bases in between. CDR3 size: 17 residues. Germline V lookup: CDR1 MNHEY, CDR2 SMNVEV (reference sequence). The CDR3 sequence: CASSTTFPGRWNTEAFF. In DNA form, the CDR3 reads TGTGCCAGCTCAACCACATTTCCGGGACGGTGGAACACTGAAGCTTTCTTT.

The chain uses TRBV4-1 and TRBJ1-6; weak D call: TRBD1 (5 bases). V dropped 3 bases and J dropped 0 bases, with 18 bases sitting between them. The CDR3 sequence is 19 residues long. In germline, CDR1 is MGHRA, CDR2 YSYEKL. CDR3 sequence (DNA): TGCGCCAGCAGCCATCCTCGTGAAGGCGGGGGCTCCTATAATTCACCCCTCCACTTT. As protein: CASSHPREGGGSYNSPLHF.

Of note for this clonotype: A much larger clone lies a single base off, so this may be a read error. The chain recombines TRBV9 with TRBJ1-2, with 7 nucleotides matching TRBD1. The V segment lost 5 bases and the J segment 10 bases; nucleotides outside the gene matches: 8. Germline CDR1 and CDR2: SGDLS and YYNGEE. CDR3 length: 12 amino acids. For the CDR3, the DNA is TGTGCCAGCAGGGGGAGGACAGGCGACTACACCTTC. It yields the protein CASRGRTGDYTF.

The sample holds a few counts of this clonotype. This rearrangement joins TRBV6-1 to TRBJ2-1; no firm D call. The CDR3 totals 15 residues. Germline loops: CDR1 MNHNS, CDR2 SASEGT. V lost 5 bases to trimming and J lost 6 bases, with 17 bases between them. The CDR3 region is CASSPTPDQINEQFF. CDR3 nucleotide sequence: TGTGCCAGCAGTCCTACCCCAGACCAAATCAATGAGCAGTTCTTC.

The chain carries TRBV7-2 and TRBJ1-5; tentatively, D is TRBD1 (5 bases). The V end lost 3 bases, the J end lost 0 bases, and 6 bases lay between the germline ends. CDR3 size: 14 residues. Germline-derived CDR1 and CDR2 are SGHTA and FQGNSA. Here the CDR3 reads CASSFDSSNQPQHF. For the CDR3, the DNA is TGTGCCAGCAGCTTCGACAGTAGCAATCAGCCCCAGCATTTT.

This sequence joins TRBV28 and TRBJ2-3; 7 bases are shared with TRBD2. The CDR3 is 17 residues long. The J segment lost 0 bases and the V segment lost 2 bases, leaving 8 bases of the junction unmatched. Per germline, CDR1 MDHEN and CDR2 SYDVKM. The CDR3 region is CASSLAGRGYSTDTQYF. In nucleotides, the CDR3 is TGTGCCAGCAGTTTAGCGGGGAGGGGATATAGCACAGATACGCAGTATTTT.

This clonotype was picked up a small number of times. The gene calls are TRBV27 and TRBJ2-5; the match to TRBD2 covers 8 bases. CDR3 length: 16 amino acids. J gave up 4 bases and V 6 bases, and 13 bases lay outside the gene matches. Germline assignment: CDR1 MNHEY and CDR2 SMNVEV (reference sequence). The CDR3 region is CASRVLTGGLGETQYF. In nucleotides, the CDR3 is TGTGCCAGCAGGGTTTTGACGGGAGGGCTAGGAGAGACCCAGTACTTC.

Regarding this clonotype: A much larger clone lies one base from this, so it may be a read error. The V and J genes are TRBV18 and TRBJ1-4, with TRBD1 as a possible D gene (6 bases). This CDR3 has 17 amino acids. Germline V gives CDR1 KGHSH, CDR2 LQKENI. CDR3: CASPPQEAGGANEKLFF. CDR3 bases: TGTGCCAGCCCACCACAAGAAGCGGGGGGCGCGAACGAAAAACTGTTTTTT.

Ten or more counts support this clonotype. V and J are TRBV6-2 or TRBV6-3 and TRBJ1-5; D gene uncertain. Looked up from germline, CDR1 is MNHEY and CDR2 is SVGEGT. The CDR3 runs to 13 residues. Trimming cost V 6 bases and J 3 bases, with 9 bases left between them. CDR3 DNA sequence: TGTGCCAGCAGCTACAGTGCCAATCAGCCCCAGCATTTT. Translation: CASSYSANQPQHF.

This chain joins TRBV29-1 and TRBJ2-7; 8 positions agree with TRBD1. V lost 0 bases to trimming and J lost 5 bases; unmatched junction nucleotides: 6. The CDR3 is 14 amino acids. The germline CDR1 and CDR2 sequences are SQVTM and ANQGSEA. The CDR3 bases are TGCAGCGTTGAAGATAGCGGACAGGGAAACGAGCAGTACTTC. This codes for CSVEDSGQGNEQYF.